This TCR beta chain was retrieved from a study of blood T cell repertoires in COVID-19. At the level of the study: Specimens from acute and convalescent COVID-19 originated in the United States, Italy and Spain. In each case, the material was cDNA or gDNA derived from T cells, B-cell-depleted T cells, or PBMCs.

Germline V CDR1 and CDR2: LGHNA, YNFKEQ. V lost 0 bases, J lost 0 bases, and 7 bases stayed unmatched. The CDR3 sequence is 17 residues long. As originally analysed: Reference gene primer amplification gave estimated nucleated cell counts. TCRdb's copy holds only in-frame clones and misses some; the assay was immunoSEQ multiplex PCR. That table supplies the V and J calls and clone size; D and trimming were determined from the DNA. The table includes around 150,000 clones, around nine tenths detected once. The chain couples TRBV4-2 to TRBJ2-7; 8 bases fit TRBD1. The sequence came from a man between 60 and 70 years old with active or convalescent COVID-19. Input material: peripheral blood. The CDR3 loop reads CASSQDPGQATSYEQYF. CDR3 nucleotides: TGTGCCAGCAGCCAAGATCCGGGACAGGCAACCTCCTACGAGCAGTACTTC.